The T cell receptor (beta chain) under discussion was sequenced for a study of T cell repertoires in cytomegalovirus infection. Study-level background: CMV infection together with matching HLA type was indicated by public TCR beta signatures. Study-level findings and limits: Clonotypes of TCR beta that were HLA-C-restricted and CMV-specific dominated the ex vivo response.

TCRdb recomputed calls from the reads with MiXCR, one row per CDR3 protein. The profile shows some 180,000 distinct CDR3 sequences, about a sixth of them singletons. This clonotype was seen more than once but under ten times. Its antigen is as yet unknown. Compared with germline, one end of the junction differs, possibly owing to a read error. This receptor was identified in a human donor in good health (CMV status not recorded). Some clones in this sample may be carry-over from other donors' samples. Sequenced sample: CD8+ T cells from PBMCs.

DNA of the CDR3: TGTGTCAGCAGCTTAGATCCGGTATTCGCGCAGTATTTT. Protein sequence: CVSSLDPVFAQYF. The chain links TRBV7-2 to TRBJ2-3; no definite D call. In germline, CDR1 is SGHTA, CDR2 FQGNSA. CDR3 length equals 13 residues.